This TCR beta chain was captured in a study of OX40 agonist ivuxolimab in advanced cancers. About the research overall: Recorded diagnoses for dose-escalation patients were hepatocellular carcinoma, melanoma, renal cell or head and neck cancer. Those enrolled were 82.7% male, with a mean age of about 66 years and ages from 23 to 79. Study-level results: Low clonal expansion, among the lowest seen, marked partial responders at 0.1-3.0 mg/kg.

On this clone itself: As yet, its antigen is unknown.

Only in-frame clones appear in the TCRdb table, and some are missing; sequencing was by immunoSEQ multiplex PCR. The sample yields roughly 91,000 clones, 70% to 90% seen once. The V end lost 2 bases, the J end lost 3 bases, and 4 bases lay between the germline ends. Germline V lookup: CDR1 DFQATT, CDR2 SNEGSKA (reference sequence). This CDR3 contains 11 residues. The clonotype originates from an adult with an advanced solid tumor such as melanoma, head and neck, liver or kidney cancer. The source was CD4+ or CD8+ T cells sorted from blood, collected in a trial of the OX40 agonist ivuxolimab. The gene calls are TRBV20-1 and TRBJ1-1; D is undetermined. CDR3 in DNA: TGCAGTGCTAGACAGTACACTGAAGCTTTCTTT. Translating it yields CSARQYTEAFF.